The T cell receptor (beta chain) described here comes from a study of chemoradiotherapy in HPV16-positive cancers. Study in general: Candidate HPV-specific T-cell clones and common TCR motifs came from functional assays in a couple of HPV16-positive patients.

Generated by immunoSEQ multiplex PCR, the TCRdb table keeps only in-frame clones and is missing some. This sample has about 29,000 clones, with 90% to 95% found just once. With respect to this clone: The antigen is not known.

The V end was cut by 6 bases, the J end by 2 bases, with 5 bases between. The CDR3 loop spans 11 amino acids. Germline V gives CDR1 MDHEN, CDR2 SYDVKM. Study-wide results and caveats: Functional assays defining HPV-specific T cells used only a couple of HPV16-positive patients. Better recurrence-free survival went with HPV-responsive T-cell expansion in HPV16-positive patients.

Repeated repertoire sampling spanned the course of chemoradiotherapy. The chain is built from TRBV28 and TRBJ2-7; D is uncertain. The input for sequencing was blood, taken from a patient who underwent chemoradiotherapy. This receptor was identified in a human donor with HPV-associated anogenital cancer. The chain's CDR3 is CASSLTYEQYF. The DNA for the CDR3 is TGTGCCAGCAGCTTAACCTACGAGCAGTACTTC.